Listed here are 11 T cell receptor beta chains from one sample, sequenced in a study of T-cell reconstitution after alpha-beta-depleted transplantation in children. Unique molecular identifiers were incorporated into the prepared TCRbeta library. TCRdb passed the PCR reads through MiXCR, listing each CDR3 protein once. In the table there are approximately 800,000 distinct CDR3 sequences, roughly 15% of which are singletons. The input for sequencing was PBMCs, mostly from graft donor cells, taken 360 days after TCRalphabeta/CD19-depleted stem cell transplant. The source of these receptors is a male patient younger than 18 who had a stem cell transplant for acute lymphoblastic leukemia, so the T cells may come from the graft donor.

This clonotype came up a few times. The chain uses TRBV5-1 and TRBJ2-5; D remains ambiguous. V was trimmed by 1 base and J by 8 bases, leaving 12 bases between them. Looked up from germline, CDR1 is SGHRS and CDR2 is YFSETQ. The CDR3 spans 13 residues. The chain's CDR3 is CASSLTMASTQYF. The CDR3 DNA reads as TGCGCCAGCAGCTTGACTATGGCTTCTACCCAGTACTTC.

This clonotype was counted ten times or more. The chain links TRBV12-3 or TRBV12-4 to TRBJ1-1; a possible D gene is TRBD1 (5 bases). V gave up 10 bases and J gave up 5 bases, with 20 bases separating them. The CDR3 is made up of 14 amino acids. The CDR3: CAIREGQGRTEAFF. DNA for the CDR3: TGTGCCATACGCGAGGGGCAGGGACGGACTGAAGCTTTCTTT.

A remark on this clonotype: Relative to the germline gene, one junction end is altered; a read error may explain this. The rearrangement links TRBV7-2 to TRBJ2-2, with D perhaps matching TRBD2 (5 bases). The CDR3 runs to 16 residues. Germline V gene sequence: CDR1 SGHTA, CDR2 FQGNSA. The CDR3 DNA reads TGTGCCAGCAGCTTTGATCCCCTCAGCGGCACCGGGGATCTGTTTTTT. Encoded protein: CASSFDPLSGTGDLFF.

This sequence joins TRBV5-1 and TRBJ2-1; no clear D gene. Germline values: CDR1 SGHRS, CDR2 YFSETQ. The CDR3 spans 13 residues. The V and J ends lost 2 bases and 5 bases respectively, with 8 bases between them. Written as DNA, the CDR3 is TGCGCCAGCAGCTTCTGGACGGACAATGAGCAGTTCTTC. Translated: CASSFWTDNEQFF. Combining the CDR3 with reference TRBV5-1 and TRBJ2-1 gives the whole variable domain KAGVTQTPRYLIKTRGQQVTLSCSPISGHRSVSWYQQTPGQGLQFLFEYFSETQRNKGNFPGRFSGRQFSNSRSEMNVSTLELGDSALYLCASSFWTDNEQFFGPGTRLTVL.

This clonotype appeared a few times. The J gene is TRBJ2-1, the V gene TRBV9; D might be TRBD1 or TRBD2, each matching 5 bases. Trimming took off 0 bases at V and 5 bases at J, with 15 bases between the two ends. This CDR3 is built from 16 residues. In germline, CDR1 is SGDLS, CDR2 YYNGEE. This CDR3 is CASSVAGPKTDNEQFF. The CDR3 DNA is TGTGCCAGCAGCGTAGCGGGGCCAAAGACTGACAATGAGCAGTTCTTC.

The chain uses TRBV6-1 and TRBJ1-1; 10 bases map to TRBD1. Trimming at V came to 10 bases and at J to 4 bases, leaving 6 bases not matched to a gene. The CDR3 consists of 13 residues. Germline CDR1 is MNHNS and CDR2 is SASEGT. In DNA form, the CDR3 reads TGTGCCACCAAGGGACAGGGGCTCACTGAAGCTTTCTTT. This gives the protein CATKGQGLTEAFF.

The CDR3 coding sequence is TGCAGCGTTGATAAAGGTACCACTGAAGCTTTCTTT. This translates into CSVDKGTTEAFF. V gene TRBV29-1 combines with J gene TRBJ1-1; no reliable D call. The CDR3 covers 12 residues. CDR1 SQVTM and CDR2 ANQGSEA come from the germline V gene. Trimming removed 3 bases at V and 4 bases at J, with 9 bases between.

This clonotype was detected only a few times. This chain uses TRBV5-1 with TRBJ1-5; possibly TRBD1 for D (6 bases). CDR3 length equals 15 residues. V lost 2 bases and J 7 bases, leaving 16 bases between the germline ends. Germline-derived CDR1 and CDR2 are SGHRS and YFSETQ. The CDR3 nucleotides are TGCGCCAGCAGCTTTGGGGCAGGGGAGGGCCAGCCCCAGCATTTT. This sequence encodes CASSFGAGEGQPQHF.

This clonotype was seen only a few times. CDR3 region: CASSPRTGFTDSPLHF. CDR3 bases: TGTGCCAGCAGCCCCCGGACCGGGTTTACGGATTCACCCCTCCACTTT. The rearrangement links TRBV11-2 to TRBJ1-6, with D hard to call. Germline V CDR1 and CDR2: SGHAT, FQNNGV. V was shortened by 5 bases and J by 8 bases, with 19 bases between the two germline ends. This CDR3 is built from 16 residues.

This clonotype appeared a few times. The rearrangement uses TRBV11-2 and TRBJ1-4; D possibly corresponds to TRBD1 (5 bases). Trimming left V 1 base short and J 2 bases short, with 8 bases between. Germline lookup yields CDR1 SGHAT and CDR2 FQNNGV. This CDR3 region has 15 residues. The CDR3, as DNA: TGTGCCAGCAGCTTAGGGACACTGACTAATGAAAAACTGTTTTTT. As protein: CASSLGTLTNEKLFF.

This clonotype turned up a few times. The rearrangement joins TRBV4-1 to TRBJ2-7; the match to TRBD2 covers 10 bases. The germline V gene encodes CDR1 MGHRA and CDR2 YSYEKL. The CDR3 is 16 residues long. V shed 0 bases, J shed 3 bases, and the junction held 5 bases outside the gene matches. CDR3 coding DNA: TGCGCCAGCAGCCAAGATTCGGCTAGCGGGGGCTACGAGCAGTACTTC. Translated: CASSQDSASGGYEQYF.